The TCR beta chain described here comes from a study of vaccination and CD4 T cells after COVID-19. Across the study: Median draw time for post-COVID samples was 95 to 110 days post-diagnosis (range 35 to 161). At a median roughly 70 days (range 14 to 241) after dose two, post-vaccine samples were obtained. In the control cultures, a CEFX pool, an HIV-1 Nef pool, or no peptide was supplied.

V shed 9 bases and J 1 base; nucleotides not matched to a gene: 6. Germline CDR1 reads SNHLY; CDR2 reads FYNNEI. This CDR3 is built from 13 residues. Details on this clonotype: Its antigen is unidentified.

Treatment of the sample: approximately 11-day PBMC culture with coronavirus spike peptide pools or control peptides (ViraFEST assay). The Oncomine TCR Beta short-read assay generated sequence data from the DNA of cultured CD4+ T cells. Genomic DNA was isolated from CD4+ T cells that had been cultured. One entry per CDR3 protein results from TCRdb running MiXCR on the PCR reads. Of 20,000 to 30,000 distinct CDR3 sequences in the sample, 40% to 55% are singletons; the top ten hold 28%. This TCR derives from a human donor who received a COVID-19 vaccine. The J gene is TRBJ2-7, the V gene TRBV2, with 7 bases matching TRBD2. The sample consisted of CD4+ T cells from blood, cultured in vitro, taken before SARS-CoV-2 vaccination. CDR3 nucleotide sequence: TGTGCCAGGGCGCGACTAGCTTCCTACGAGCAGTACTTC. It is translated as CARARLASYEQYF.